This T cell receptor (beta chain) stems from a study of post-analysis software for immune sequencing data. Unique-molecular-identifier-tagged TCR beta cDNA libraries were used. The authors obtained roughly 550,000 cDNA molecules from roughly 1 to 10 million T cells. TCRdb re-called the PCR reads with MiXCR, one entry per CDR3 protein. The data contain 450,000 to 700,000 distinct CDR3 sequences, 44% of them singletons. Study results and caveats: About 5 TRBV segments were more frequent in patients than controls; TRBV5-6, TRBV5-1 and TRBV20-1 belonged to this group. Multiple sclerosis patients showed significantly lower normalized Chao1 diversity than controls did. Same-batch samples co-clustered strongly by F measure.

V was cut by 6 bases and J by 6 bases, with 9 bases left in between. Germline V gene sequence: CDR1 MNHNS, CDR2 SASEGT. CDR3 length: 12 amino acids. This clonotype was seen more than once but under ten times. Its antigen remains unidentified. Sample: blood. This clonotype was obtained from a girl aged 5-17 years with multiple sclerosis. The chain carries TRBV6-1 and TRBJ1-5; D uncertain. CDR3 DNA: TGTGCCAGCAGAGACGTGCTTCAGCCCCAGCATTTT. Protein sequence: CASRDVLQPQHF.